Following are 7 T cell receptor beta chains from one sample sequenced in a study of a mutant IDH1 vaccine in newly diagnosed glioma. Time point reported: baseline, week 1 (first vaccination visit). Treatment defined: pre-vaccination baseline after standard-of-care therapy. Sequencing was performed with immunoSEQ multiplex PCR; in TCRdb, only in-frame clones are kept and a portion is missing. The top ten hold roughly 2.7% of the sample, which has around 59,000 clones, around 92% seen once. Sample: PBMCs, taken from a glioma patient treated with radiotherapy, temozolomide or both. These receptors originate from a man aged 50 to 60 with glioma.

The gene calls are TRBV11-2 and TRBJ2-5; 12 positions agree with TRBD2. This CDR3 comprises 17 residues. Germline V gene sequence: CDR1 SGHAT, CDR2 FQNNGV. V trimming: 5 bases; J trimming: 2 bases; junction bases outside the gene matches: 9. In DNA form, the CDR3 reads TGTGCCAGCAGCCGGCCAACTAGCGGGGGGAGACAAGAGACCCAGTACTTC. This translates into CASSRPTSGGRQETQYF.

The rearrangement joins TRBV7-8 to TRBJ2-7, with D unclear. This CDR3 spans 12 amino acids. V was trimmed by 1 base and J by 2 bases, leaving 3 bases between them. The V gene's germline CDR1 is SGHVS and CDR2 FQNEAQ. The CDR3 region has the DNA TGTGCCAGCAGCTTAGTTACCTACGAGCAGTACTTC. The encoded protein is CASSLVTYEQYF.

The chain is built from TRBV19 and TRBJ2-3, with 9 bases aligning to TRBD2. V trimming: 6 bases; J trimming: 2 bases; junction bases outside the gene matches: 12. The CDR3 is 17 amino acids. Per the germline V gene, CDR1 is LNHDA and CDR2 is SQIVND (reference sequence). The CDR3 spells CASRGGERGANTDTQYF. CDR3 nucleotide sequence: TGTGCCAGTAGAGGGGGGGAGCGGGGGGCTAACACAGATACGCAGTATTTT.

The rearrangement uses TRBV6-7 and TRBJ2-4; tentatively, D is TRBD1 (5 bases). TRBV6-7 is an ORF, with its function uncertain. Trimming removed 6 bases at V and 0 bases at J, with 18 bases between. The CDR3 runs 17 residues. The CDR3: CASSLPTGVLAKNIQYF. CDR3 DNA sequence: TGTGCCAGCAGCCTACCAACAGGCGTACTAGCCAAAAACATTCAGTACTTC.

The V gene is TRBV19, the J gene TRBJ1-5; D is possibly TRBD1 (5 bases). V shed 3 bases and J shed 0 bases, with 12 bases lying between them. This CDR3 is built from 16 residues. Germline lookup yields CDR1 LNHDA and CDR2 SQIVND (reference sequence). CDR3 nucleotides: TGTGCCAGTAGTATGATGGGGCCTTATAGCAATCAGCCCCAGCATTTT. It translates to CASSMMGPYSNQPQHF.

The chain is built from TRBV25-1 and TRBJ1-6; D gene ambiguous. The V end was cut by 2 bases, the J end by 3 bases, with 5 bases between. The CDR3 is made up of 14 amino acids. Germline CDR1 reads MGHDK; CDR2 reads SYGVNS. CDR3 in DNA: TGTGCCAGCAGTGAAGCCAGCTATAATTCACCCCTCCACTTT. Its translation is CASSEASYNSPLHF.

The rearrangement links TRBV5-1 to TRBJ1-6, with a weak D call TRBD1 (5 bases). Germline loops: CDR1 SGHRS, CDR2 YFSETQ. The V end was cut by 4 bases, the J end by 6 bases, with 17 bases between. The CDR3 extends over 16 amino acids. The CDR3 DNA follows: TGCGCCAGCAGCAGGGACTCCCCTTCGAGTAATTCACCCCTCCACTTT. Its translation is CASSRDSPSSNSPLHF.